This T cell receptor (beta chain) originates from a study of PD-1 blockade in mismatch repair-deficient tumors. The CDR3 has 14 amino acids. Germline values: CDR1 MNHNY, CDR2 SVGAGI (reference sequence). Trimming left V 6 bases short and J 8 bases short, with 19 bases between. TCRdb's table, derived via immunoSEQ multiplex PCR, lists solely in-frame clones and lacks some. The table has around 62,000 clones, around 73% seen once. The sample here was peripheral blood, taken 2 weeks after starting pembrolizumab. The origin of this receptor is an adult with mismatch repair-deficient cancer. The rearrangement joins TRBV6-6 to TRBJ1-1, with D perhaps matching TRBD1 (5 bases). CDR3 loop: CASSLRGIQGEAFF. For the CDR3, the DNA is TGTGCCAGCAGCCTCCGCGGTATTCAGGGAGAAGCTTTCTTT.